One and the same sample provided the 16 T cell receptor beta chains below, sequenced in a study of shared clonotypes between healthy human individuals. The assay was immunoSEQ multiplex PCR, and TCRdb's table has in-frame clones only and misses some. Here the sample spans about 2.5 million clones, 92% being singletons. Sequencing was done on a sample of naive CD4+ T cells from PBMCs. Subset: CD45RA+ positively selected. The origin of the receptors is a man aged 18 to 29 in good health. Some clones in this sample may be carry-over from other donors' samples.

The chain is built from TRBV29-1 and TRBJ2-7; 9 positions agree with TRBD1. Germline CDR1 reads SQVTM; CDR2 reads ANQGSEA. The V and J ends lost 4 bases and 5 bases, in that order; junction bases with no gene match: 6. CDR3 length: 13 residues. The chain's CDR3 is CSVGDRERDEQYF. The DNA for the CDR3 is TGCAGCGTTGGGGACAGGGAAAGGGACGAGCAGTACTTC.

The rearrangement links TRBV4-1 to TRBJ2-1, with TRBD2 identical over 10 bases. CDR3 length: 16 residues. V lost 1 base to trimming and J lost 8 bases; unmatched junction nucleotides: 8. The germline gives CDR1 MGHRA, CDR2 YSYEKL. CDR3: CASSQVPLAGADEQFF. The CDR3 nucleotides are TGCGCCAGCAGCCAAGTTCCTCTAGCGGGAGCAGATGAGCAGTTCTTC.

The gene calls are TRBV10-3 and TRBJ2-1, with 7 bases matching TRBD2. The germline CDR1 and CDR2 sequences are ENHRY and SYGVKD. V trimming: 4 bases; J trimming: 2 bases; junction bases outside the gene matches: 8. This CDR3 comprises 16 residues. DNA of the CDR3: TGTGCCATCAGTGTAGCACTAGCGTCACCCTACAATGAGCAGTTCTTC. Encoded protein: CAISVALASPYNEQFF.

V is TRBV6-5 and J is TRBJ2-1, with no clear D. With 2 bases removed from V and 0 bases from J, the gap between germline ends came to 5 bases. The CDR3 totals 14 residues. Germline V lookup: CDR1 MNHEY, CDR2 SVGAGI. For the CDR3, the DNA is TGTGCCAGCAGTTACAGTAGCTCCTACAATGAGCAGTTCTTC. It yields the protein CASSYSSSYNEQFF.

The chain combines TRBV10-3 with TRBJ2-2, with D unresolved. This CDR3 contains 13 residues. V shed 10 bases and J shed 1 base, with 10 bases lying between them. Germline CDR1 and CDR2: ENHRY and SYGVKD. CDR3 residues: CATADKNTGELFF. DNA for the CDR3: TGTGCCACCGCGGATAAGAACACCGGGGAGCTGTTTTTT.

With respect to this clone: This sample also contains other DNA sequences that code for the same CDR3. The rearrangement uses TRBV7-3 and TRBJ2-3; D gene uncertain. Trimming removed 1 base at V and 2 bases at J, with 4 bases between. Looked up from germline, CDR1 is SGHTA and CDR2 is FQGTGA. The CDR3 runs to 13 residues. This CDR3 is CASSLSPTDTQYF. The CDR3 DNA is TGTGCCAGCAGCTTAAGTCCCACAGATACGCAGTATTTT.

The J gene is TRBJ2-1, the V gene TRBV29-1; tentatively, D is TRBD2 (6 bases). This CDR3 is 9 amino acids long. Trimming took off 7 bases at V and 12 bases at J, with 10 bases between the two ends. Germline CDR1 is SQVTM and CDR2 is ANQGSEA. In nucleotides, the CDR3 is TGCAGCGCGGGGGATCGGCAGTTCTTC. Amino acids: CSAGDRQFF.

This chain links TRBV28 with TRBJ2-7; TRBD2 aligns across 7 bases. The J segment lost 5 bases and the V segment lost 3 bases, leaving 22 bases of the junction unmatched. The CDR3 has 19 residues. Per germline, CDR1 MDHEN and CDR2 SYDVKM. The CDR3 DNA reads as TGTGCCAGCAGTTTCCTCTCGCGGTGGATGGCGGGAGTAAGGGACGAGCAGTACTTC. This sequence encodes CASSFLSRWMAGVRDEQYF.

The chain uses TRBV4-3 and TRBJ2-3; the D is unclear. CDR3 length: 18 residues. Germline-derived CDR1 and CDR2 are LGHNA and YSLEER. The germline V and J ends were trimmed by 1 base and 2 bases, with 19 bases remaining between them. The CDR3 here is CASSQVIGSGEFTDTQYF. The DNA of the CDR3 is TGCGCCAGCAGCCAAGTCATTGGCTCAGGAGAGTTCACAGATACGCAGTATTTT.

The CDR3: CASSFRRQETQYF. The CDR3 DNA is TGCGCCAGCAGCTTCCGCAGGCAAGAGACCCAGTACTTC. The chain employs TRBV5-1 and TRBJ2-5; unclear D gene. The germline V and J ends were trimmed by 2 bases and 2 bases, with 7 bases remaining between them. This CDR3 is built from 13 residues. Germline CDR1 SGHRS, CDR2 YFSETQ. The entire variable domain, with the rest obtained from reference TRBV5-1 and TRBJ2-5, is as follows: KAGVTQTPRYLIKTRGQQVTLSCSPISGHRSVSWYQQTPGQGLQFLFEYFSETQRNKGNFPGRFSGRQFSNSRSEMNVSTLELGDSALYLCASSFRRQETQYFGPGTRLLVL.

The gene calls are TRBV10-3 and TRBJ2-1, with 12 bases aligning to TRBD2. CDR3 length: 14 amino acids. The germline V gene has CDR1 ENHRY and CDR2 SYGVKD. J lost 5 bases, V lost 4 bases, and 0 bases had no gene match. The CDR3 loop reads CAISGLAGDNEQFF. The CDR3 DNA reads TGTGCCATCAGTGGACTAGCGGGAGACAATGAGCAGTTCTTC.

In DNA, the CDR3 is TGTGCCAGCTCACCCCGGGAACAGGGGACAGCTTTCTTT. Its translation: CASSPREQGTAFF. V is TRBV6-5 and J is TRBJ1-1, with 7 positions matching TRBD1. CDR1 and CDR2 (germline): MNHEY, SVGAGI. The junction had 13 bases not matched to a gene; V was cut back by 8 bases and J by 10 bases. CDR3 length: 13 residues.

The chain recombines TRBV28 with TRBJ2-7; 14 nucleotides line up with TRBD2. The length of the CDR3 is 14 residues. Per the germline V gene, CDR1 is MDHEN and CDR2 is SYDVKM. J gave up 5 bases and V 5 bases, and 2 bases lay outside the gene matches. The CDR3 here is CASSRLAGGNEQYF. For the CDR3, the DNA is TGTGCCAGCAGTCGACTAGCGGGAGGGAACGAGCAGTACTTC.

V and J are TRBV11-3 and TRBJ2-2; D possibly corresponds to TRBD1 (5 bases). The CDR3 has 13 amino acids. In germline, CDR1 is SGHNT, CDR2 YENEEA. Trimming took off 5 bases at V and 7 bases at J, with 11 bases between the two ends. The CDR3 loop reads CASSQTVDGELFF. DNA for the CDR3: TGTGCCAGCAGCCAGACAGTTGACGGGGAGCTGTTTTTT. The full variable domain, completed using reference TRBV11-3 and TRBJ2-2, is EAGVVQSPRYKIIEKKQPVAFWCNPISGHNTLYWYLQNLGQGPELLIRYENEEAVDDSQLPKDRFSAERLKGVDSTLKIQPAELGDSAVYLCASSQTVDGELFFGEGSRLTVL.

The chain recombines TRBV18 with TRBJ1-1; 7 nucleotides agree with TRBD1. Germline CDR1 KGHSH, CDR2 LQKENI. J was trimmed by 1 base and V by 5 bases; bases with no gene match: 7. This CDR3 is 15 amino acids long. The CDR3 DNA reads TGTGCCAGCTCAGTCGGACAGGCGTCGAACACTGAAGCTTTCTTT. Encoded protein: CASSVGQASNTEAFF.

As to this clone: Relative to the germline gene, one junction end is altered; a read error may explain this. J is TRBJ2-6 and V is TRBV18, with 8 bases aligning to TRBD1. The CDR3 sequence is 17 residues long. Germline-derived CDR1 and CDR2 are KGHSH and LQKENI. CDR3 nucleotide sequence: TGTGCCAGCTCTCCACGGGGGACAGGCACTGGGGCCAACGTCCTGACTTTC. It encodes CASSPRGTGTGANVLTF.